This TCR beta chain was recovered during a study of cytomegalovirus exposure and HLA in healthy donors. Findings and caveats of the study: Earlier analysis yielded a pattern in which most TCR beta V segments were productive about 90% or about 30% of the time. Later analysis indicated greater clonal expansion among HLA-associated TCR beta chains than among equally common other chains.

PCR amplification relied on 60 Vbeta primers (plus 13 Jbeta primers). Measured with immunoSEQ multiplex PCR; TCRdb has only the in-frame clones, and not every one. Of about 140,000 clones listed, 77% were seen once; the top ten hold around 1.7%. Healthy bone marrow donors formed the donor group. Though probably carrying unrecorded immune exposures, donors were nominally healthy at sampling. This clone was detected once. Its antigen remains unknown. CDR1 and CDR2 from the germline V gene are MNHEY and SMNVEV (reference sequence). The germline V and J ends were trimmed by 3 bases and 5 bases, with 11 bases remaining between them. This CDR3 comprises 13 residues.

Material: PBMCs. The clonotype was recovered from a female donor in good health and CMV-seronegative. The chain combines TRBV27 with TRBJ2-7; maybe TRBD1 (5 bases). CDR3 bases: TGTGCCAGCAGTTTTTCAGGGCCCCACGAGCAGTACTTC. Translating it yields CASSFSGPHEQYF.